The rows below give T cell receptor beta chains drawn from one sample of a study of cytomegalovirus exposure and HLA in healthy donors. The repertoire was sequenced with immunoSEQ multiplex PCR; TCRdb's copy has only in-frame clones and lacks some. This sample carries a few hundred thousand clones, 90% of them seen once, and the ten largest clones take roughly 3%. Sequencing was carried out using PBMCs. All receptors come from a woman between 25 and 40 years old in good health and CMV-seronegative. Each CDR3 is given with its conserved first and last residue. The D gene is left open where the match is weak. A clone size is listed for some rows: how often the clone was seen (once, few, many), or a class if it is expanded.

D: NA; J: TRBJ2-5; V: TRBV4-3; size: NA; DNA: TGCGCCAGCAGCCCCTTCACGGGAGAGACCCAGTACTTC; CDR3: CASSPFTGETQYF
D: NA; J: TRBJ2-5; V: TRBV28; size: NA; DNA: TGTGCCAGCAGTGGCCTCGAGGAGACCCAGTACTTC; CDR3: CASSGLEETQYF
D: TRBD2; J: TRBJ2-7; V: TRBV28; size: NA; DNA: TGTGCCAGCAGTTTATGGGCCAGCGGGAGGGGGGTCGAGCAGTACTTC; CDR3: CASSLWASGRGVEQYF
D: NA; J: TRBJ2-1; V: TRBV11-1; size: once; DNA: TGTGCCAGCAGCTTAGTCGGCGCCTCTGGTCAGTTCTTC; CDR3: CASSLVGASGQFF
D: TRBD1; J: TRBJ1-5; V: TRBV28; size: once; DNA: TGTGCCAGCAGTTTGGAGGGGGCGCCCGGCAATCAGCCCCAGCATTTT; CDR3: CASSLEGAPGNQPQHF
D: NA; J: TRBJ2-3; V: TRBV9; size: NA; DNA: TGTGCCAGCAGCGTAGACGGACTGGACACAGATACGCAGTATTTT; CDR3: CASSVDGLDTDTQYF
D: TRBD1; J: TRBJ2-7; V: TRBV28; size: NA; DNA: TGTGCCAGCAGTGGTTCCGGGACAGGGCCGGGGGAGCAGTACTTC; CDR3: CASSGSGTGPGEQYF
D: NA; J: TRBJ2-1; V: TRBV7-9; size: NA; DNA: TGTGCCAGCAGCCCGGGGACCGGGACACGACTTTCGGATGAGCAGTTCTTC; CDR3: CASSPGTGTRLSDEQFF
D: NA; J: TRBJ2-7; V: TRBV29-1; size: NA; DNA: TGCAGCGTTCCCGATGGGCGGGAGCAGTACTTC; CDR3: CSVPDGREQYF
D: TRBD1; J: TRBJ2-7; V: TRBV10-3; size: NA; DNA: TGTGCCATTGGACAGGTGGCCTACGAGCAGTACTTC; CDR3: CAIGQVAYEQYF
D: NA; J: TRBJ2-3; V: TRBV4-3; size: NA; DNA: TGCGCCAGCAGCCAAGCCCCGGCTAGCACAGATACGCAGTATTTT; CDR3: CASSQAPASTDTQYF
D: TRBD2; J: TRBJ2-1; V: TRBV28; size: NA; DNA: TGTGCCAGCAGTAAGGGGACTAGCAGCTACAATGAGCAGTTCTTC; CDR3: CASSKGTSSYNEQFF
D: TRBD2; J: TRBJ2-1; V: TRBV27; size: NA; DNA: TGTGCCAGCAGTCAACTTCTAGCGGGAGGGGTGGGCAATGAGCAGTTCTTC; CDR3: CASSQLLAGGVGNEQFF
D: TRBD2; J: TRBJ2-4; V: TRBV6-5; size: many; DNA: TGTGCCAGCAGTTACCAGGGAGGGAACATTCAGTACTTC; CDR3: CASSYQGGNIQYF
D: TRBD2; J: TRBJ2-1; V: TRBV15; size: NA; DNA: TGTGCCACCAGCAGATTAGCGGGAGGAGGCTACAATGAGCAGTTCTTC; CDR3: CATSRLAGGGYNEQFF
D: NA; J: TRBJ2-3; V: TRBV9; size: once; DNA: TGTGCCAGCAGCGTAGAAGGGCTAGCAGCAGATACGCAGTATTTT; CDR3: CASSVEGLAADTQYF
D: NA; J: TRBJ2-5; V: TRBV2; size: NA; DNA: TGTGCCAGCAGTACAGCGTTCCAAGAGACCCAGTACTTC; CDR3: CASSTAFQETQYF
D: TRBD1; J: TRBJ1-1; V: TRBV11-1; size: NA; DNA: TGTGCCAGCAGCCGGACAGGGTACACTGAAGCTTTCTTT; CDR3: CASSRTGYTEAFF
D: NA; J: TRBJ2-3; V: TRBV11-2; size: NA; DNA: TGTGCCAGCAGCGGAGGCGGCGGAAAGATTAGCACAGATACGCAGTATTTT; CDR3: CASSGGGGKISTDTQYF
D: TRBD1; J: TRBJ2-5; V: TRBV5-1; size: NA; DNA: TGCGCCAGCAGCTGGGTGACCGGGACAGATCTATACCAAGAGACCCAGTACTTC; CDR3: CASSWVTGTDLYQETQYF
D: TRBD2; J: TRBJ2-1; V: TRBV19; size: once; DNA: TGTGCCAGTAGCAAACTAGCGGTTTCCTACAATGAGCAGTTCTTC; CDR3: CASSKLAVSYNEQFF
D: NA; J: TRBJ2-2; V: TRBV5-5; size: NA; DNA: TGTGCCAGCAGCTCGACCCTCAAATACACCGGGGAGCTGTTTTTT; CDR3: CASSSTLKYTGELFF
D: NA; J: TRBJ2-2; V: TRBV7-3; size: NA; DNA: TGTGCCAGCGGTCGTGGGAGTACGGACACCGGGGAGCTGTTTTTT; CDR3: CASGRGSTDTGELFF
D: TRBD2; J: TRBJ2-3; V: TRBV27; size: NA; DNA: TGTGCCAGCAGTAACCCTAGCGGGAGCTCAGATACGCAGTATTTT; CDR3: CASSNPSGSSDTQYF
D: NA; J: TRBJ2-5; V: TRBV7-3; size: NA; DNA: TGTGCCAGCAGCACACGGGCAGGAGCACGGGAGACCCAGTACTTC; CDR3: CASSTRAGARETQYF
D: NA; J: TRBJ2-7; V: TRBV2; size: NA; DNA: TGTGCCAGCAGTGAAGTTTCCGCGGGGGCCCCTCCGGCCTACGAGCAGTACTTC; CDR3: CASSEVSAGAPPAYEQYF
D: TRBD2; J: TRBJ2-6; V: TRBV27; size: NA; DNA: TGTGCCAGCAGTCCAGCGGGAGGTATCTCTGGGGCCAACGTCCTGACTTTC; CDR3: CASSPAGGISGANVLTF
D: NA; J: TRBJ2-4; V: TRBV18; size: NA; DNA: TGTGCCAGCTCACCAAGGCAACAGACTGAGGGAAACATTCAGTACTTC; CDR3: CASSPRQQTEGNIQYF
D: NA; J: TRBJ2-5; V: TRBV4-3; size: NA; DNA: TGCGCCAGCAGCCAGGGTTACGAAACAGAGACCCAGTACTTC; CDR3: CASSQGYETETQYF
D: TRBD1; J: TRBJ1-1; V: TRBV18; size: NA; DNA: TGTGCCAGCTCACCTTTAGGACAGGGGGCCCACACTGAAGCTTTCTTT; CDR3: CASSPLGQGAHTEAFF
D: NA; J: TRBJ2-2; V: TRBV6-6; size: NA; DNA: TGTGCCAGCAGTTATCGGGACTTTTCCTCCGGGGTAGAGCTGTTTTTT; CDR3: CASSYRDFSSGVELFF
D: NA; J: TRBJ2-1; V: TRBV7-7; size: NA; DNA: TGTGCCAGCAGTCCTTGGGGTAGCGGTTCGAGGGATGAGCAGTTCTTC; CDR3: CASSPWGSGSRDEQFF
D: TRBD1; J: TRBJ2-3; V: TRBV4-1; size: NA; DNA: TGCGCCAGCAGCCAAGGACAGGGCACTAGCACAGATACGCAGTATTTT; CDR3: CASSQGQGTSTDTQYF
D: NA; J: TRBJ2-1; V: TRBV5-6; size: NA; DNA: TGTGCCAGCAGCCCGACCGGGAATGAGCAGTTCTTC; CDR3: CASSPTGNEQFF
D: NA; J: TRBJ1-2; V: TRBV5-1; size: NA; DNA: TGCGCCAGCAGCTTGGACGCCCCCGGCATCTATGGCTACACCTTC; CDR3: CASSLDAPGIYGYTF
D: TRBD1; J: TRBJ2-5; V: TRBV18; size: once; DNA: TGTGCCAGCTCACCGACAGGGGCAGGGGAGACCCAGTACTTC; CDR3: CASSPTGAGETQYF
D: NA; J: TRBJ2-7; V: TRBV10-2; size: NA; DNA: TGCGCCAGCAGTTCTACCCCACCAGGGATGGGCTCCTACGAGCAGTACTTC; CDR3: CASSSTPPGMGSYEQYF
D: NA; J: TRBJ2-1; V: TRBV4-3; size: NA; DNA: TGCGCCAGCAGCCACTCCCTTAGGAATGAGCAGTTCTTC; CDR3: CASSHSLRNEQFF
D: NA; J: TRBJ1-1; V: TRBV10-3; size: NA; DNA: TGTGCCGCCTTGACAGTACCGAACACTGAAGCTTTCTTT; CDR3: CAALTVPNTEAFF
D: NA; J: TRBJ2-2; V: TRBV5-1; size: NA; DNA: TGCGCCAGCAGCTTGGGGACCACGAGGGGGGAGCTGTTTTTT; CDR3: CASSLGTTRGELFF